The rows below give T cell receptor beta chains drawn from one sample of a study of blood T cell repertoires in COVID-19. The repertoire was sequenced with immunoSEQ multiplex PCR; TCRdb's copy has only in-frame clones and lacks some. The sample records some 350,000 clones, 80% to 90% being singletons. What was sequenced was PBMCs or T cells enriched from blood (not recorded which). The origin of the receptors is a man aged 30 to 45 who had recovered from COVID-19. The CDR3 runs from the conserved cysteine through the conserved F or W. A D gene is named only where the DNA matches it firmly. Clone sizes are given selectively: once, few, many, or a class where the clone is expanded.

clone size: NA; V gene: TRBV18; D gene: TRBD2; CDR3 length: 13; J gene: TRBJ2-1; CDR3 protein: CASSRGGPYEQFF; CDR3 DNA: TGTGCCAGCTCACGGGGGGGACCCTATGAGCAGTTCTTC
clone size: NA; V gene: TRBV7-9; D gene: TRBD1; CDR3 length: 15; J gene: TRBJ2-5; CDR3 protein: CASSTRTGLGETQYF; CDR3 DNA: TGTGCCAGCAGCACAAGGACAGGCTTAGGGGAGACCCAGTACTTC
clone size: NA; V gene: TRBV6-5; D gene: TRBD1; CDR3 length: 13; J gene: TRBJ1-5; CDR3 protein: CASKRGRDQPQHF; CDR3 DNA: TGTGCCAGCAAAAGGGGGCGCGATCAGCCCCAGCATTTT
clone size: NA; V gene: TRBV30; D gene: TRBD1; CDR3 length: 13; J gene: TRBJ2-7; CDR3 protein: CAWSEHRGHEQYF; CDR3 DNA: TGTGCCTGGAGTGAGCACAGGGGTCACGAGCAGTACTTC
clone size: NA; V gene: TRBV5-1; D gene: NA; CDR3 length: 14; J gene: TRBJ1-6; CDR3 protein: CASSLGDTTFTLHF; CDR3 DNA: TGCGCCAGCAGCTTAGGGGACACGACGTTCACCCTCCACTTT
clone size: NA; V gene: TRBV6-5; D gene: TRBD1; CDR3 length: 15; J gene: TRBJ1-4; CDR3 protein: CASSRQGRGIEKLFF; CDR3 DNA: TGTGCCAGCAGTCGACAGGGGCGCGGGATTGAGAAACTGTTTTTT
clone size: NA; V gene: TRBV19; D gene: TRBD2; CDR3 length: 15; J gene: TRBJ2-7; CDR3 protein: CASSMDASGSYEQYF; CDR3 DNA: TGTGCCAGTAGTATGGACGCTAGCGGATCCTACGAGCAGTACTTC
clone size: NA; V gene: TRBV5-1; D gene: NA; CDR3 length: 15; J gene: TRBJ2-7; CDR3 protein: CASSLGGTVSYEQYF; CDR3 DNA: TGCGCCAGCAGCTTGGGCGGGACGGTCTCCTACGAGCAGTACTTC
clone size: NA; V gene: TRBV9; D gene: TRBD2; CDR3 length: 19; J gene: TRBJ2-1; CDR3 protein: CASSVDPTSGVSSYNEQFF; CDR3 DNA: TGTGCCAGCAGCGTAGATCCGACTAGCGGGGTGAGCTCCTACAATGAGCAGTTCTTC
clone size: NA; V gene: TRBV28; D gene: TRBD1; CDR3 length: 15; J gene: TRBJ1-5; CDR3 protein: CASSNSDRVEQPQHF; CDR3 DNA: TGTGCCAGCAGCAATAGTGACAGGGTGGAACAGCCCCAGCATTTT
clone size: NA; V gene: TRBV28; D gene: NA; CDR3 length: 13; J gene: TRBJ2-6; CDR3 protein: CASTLTGANVLTF; CDR3 DNA: TGTGCCAGCACCCTAACTGGGGCCAACGTCCTGACTTTC
clone size: NA; V gene: TRBV4-2; D gene: NA; CDR3 length: 17; J gene: TRBJ1-2; CDR3 protein: CASSQDLTGGREDGYTF; CDR3 DNA: TGTGCCAGCAGCCAAGATTTAACGGGGGGGCGCGAGGATGGCTACACCTTC
clone size: NA; V gene: TRBV6-1; D gene: TRBD1; CDR3 length: 16; J gene: TRBJ2-7; CDR3 protein: CASSDWTGAASYEQYF; CDR3 DNA: TGTGCCAGCAGTGACTGGACAGGGGCCGCCTCCTACGAGCAGTACTTC
clone size: NA; V gene: TRBV5-4; D gene: TRBD1; CDR3 length: 15; J gene: TRBJ2-3; CDR3 protein: CASSDGDRGADTQYF; CDR3 DNA: TGTGCCAGCAGCGACGGGGACAGGGGGGCAGATACGCAGTATTTT
clone size: NA; V gene: TRBV5-1; D gene: TRBD2; CDR3 length: 16; J gene: TRBJ2-3; CDR3 protein: CASSLGLADWADTQYF; CDR3 DNA: TGCGCCAGCAGCTTGGGACTAGCGGATTGGGCAGATACGCAGTATTTT
clone size: NA; V gene: TRBV11-2; D gene: NA; CDR3 length: 15; J gene: TRBJ1-1; CDR3 protein: CASSLEPERDTEAFF; CDR3 DNA: TGTGCCAGCAGCTTAGAGCCTGAGAGAGACACTGAAGCTTTCTTT
clone size: NA; V gene: TRBV10-3; D gene: TRBD1; CDR3 length: 13; J gene: TRBJ2-7; CDR3 protein: CATYPGQGYEQYF; CDR3 DNA: TGTGCCACATACCCCGGACAGGGCTACGAGCAGTACTTC
clone size: few; V gene: TRBV18; D gene: NA; CDR3 length: 14; J gene: TRBJ1-3; CDR3 protein: CASSPGAAGNTIYF; CDR3 DNA: TGTGCCAGCTCACCTGGAGCAGCTGGAAACACCATATATTTT
clone size: NA; V gene: TRBV11-2; D gene: TRBD1; CDR3 length: 14; J gene: TRBJ1-4; CDR3 protein: CASSAGQGGEKLFF; CDR3 DNA: TGTGCCAGCAGCGCAGGGCAGGGGGGTGAAAAACTGTTTTTT
clone size: NA; V gene: TRBV4-2; D gene: NA; CDR3 length: 13; J gene: TRBJ2-2; CDR3 protein: CASSQPNTGELFF; CDR3 DNA: TGTGCCAGCAGCCAACCTAACACCGGGGAGCTGTTTTTT
clone size: NA; V gene: TRBV10-1; D gene: NA; CDR3 length: 14; J gene: TRBJ2-7; CDR3 protein: CASRPGTGSYEQYF; CDR3 DNA: TGCGCCAGCAGACCTGGTACAGGTTCCTACGAGCAGTACTTC
clone size: once; V gene: TRBV28; D gene: TRBD1; CDR3 length: 14; J gene: TRBJ2-1; CDR3 protein: CASRPGQGYNEQFF; CDR3 DNA: TGTGCCAGCCGACCGGGACAGGGATACAATGAGCAGTTCTTC
clone size: once; V gene: TRBV29-1; D gene: NA; CDR3 length: 11; J gene: TRBJ2-1; CDR3 protein: CSVEDPGEQFF; CDR3 DNA: TGCAGCGTTGAAGATCCGGGTGAGCAGTTCTTC
clone size: NA; V gene: TRBV11-2; D gene: NA; CDR3 length: 14; J gene: TRBJ1-3; CDR3 protein: CASSLANKGNTIYF; CDR3 DNA: TGTGCCAGCAGCTTAGCCAACAAGGGGAACACCATATATTTT
clone size: NA; V gene: TRBV3-1/TRBV3-2; D gene: NA; CDR3 length: 14; J gene: TRBJ2-1; CDR3 protein: CASSRQTTGNEQFF; CDR3 DNA: TGTGCCAGCAGCCGTCAAACGACGGGGAATGAGCAGTTCTTC
clone size: NA; V gene: TRBV10-3; D gene: NA; CDR3 length: 16; J gene: TRBJ1-3; CDR3 protein: CAISERVESSGNTIYF; CDR3 DNA: TGTGCCATCAGTGAGAGAGTCGAGAGCTCTGGAAACACCATATATTTT
clone size: NA; V gene: TRBV9; D gene: NA; CDR3 length: 16; J gene: TRBJ2-1; CDR3 protein: CASSPSPQGFYNEQFF; CDR3 DNA: TGTGCCAGCAGCCCGTCTCCGCAGGGATTCTACAATGAGCAGTTCTTC
clone size: NA; V gene: TRBV28; D gene: TRBD1; CDR3 length: 16; J gene: TRBJ1-2; CDR3 protein: CASSSHATGGGYGYTF; CDR3 DNA: TGTGCCAGCAGTTCCCACGCGACAGGGGGCGGCTATGGCTACACCTTC
clone size: NA; V gene: TRBV28; D gene: NA; CDR3 length: 12; J gene: TRBJ1-5; CDR3 protein: CASSFSDQPQHF; CDR3 DNA: TGTGCCAGCAGTTTCAGCGATCAGCCCCAGCATTTT
clone size: NA; V gene: TRBV2; D gene: TRBD2; CDR3 length: 15; J gene: TRBJ2-1; CDR3 protein: CASSPTSGGYNEQFF; CDR3 DNA: TGTGCCAGCAGTCCTACTAGCGGGGGGTACAATGAGCAGTTCTTC
clone size: NA; V gene: TRBV19; D gene: TRBD1; CDR3 length: 15; J gene: TRBJ1-5; CDR3 protein: CASSTGTGALLPQHF; CDR3 DNA: TGTGCCAGTAGTACCGGGACAGGGGCCCTACTGCCCCAGCATTTT
clone size: NA; V gene: TRBV3-1/TRBV3-2; D gene: TRBD1; CDR3 length: 17; J gene: TRBJ1-6; CDR3 protein: CASSQSGQGDRNSPLHF; CDR3 DNA: TGTGCCAGCAGCCAAAGCGGTCAGGGGGACAGGAATTCACCCCTCCACTTT
clone size: NA; V gene: TRBV12-3/TRBV12-4; D gene: TRBD1; CDR3 length: 12; J gene: TRBJ2-1; CDR3 protein: CASRTQGDEQFF; CDR3 DNA: TGTGCCAGCAGAACACAGGGGGATGAGCAGTTCTTC
clone size: NA; V gene: TRBV27; D gene: NA; CDR3 length: 14; J gene: TRBJ1-4; CDR3 protein: CASSLVGVDEKLFF; CDR3 DNA: TGTGCCAGCAGTTTAGTAGGGGTGGATGAAAAACTGTTTTTT
clone size: NA; V gene: TRBV21-1; D gene: NA; CDR3 length: 14; J gene: TRBJ2-2; CDR3 protein: CAGRGGSNTGELFF; CDR3 DNA: TGTGCCGGAAGAGGGGGATCGAACACCGGGGAGCTGTTTTTT
clone size: NA; V gene: TRBV7-9; D gene: NA; CDR3 length: 14; J gene: TRBJ1-2; CDR3 protein: CASSLIGTLDGYTF; CDR3 DNA: TGTGCCAGCAGCTTAATCGGGACACTAGATGGCTACACCTTC
clone size: once; V gene: TRBV18; D gene: NA; CDR3 length: 15; J gene: TRBJ2-5; CDR3 protein: CASSTSATTQETQYF; CDR3 DNA: TGTGCCAGCTCAACCTCAGCTACTACCCAAGAGACCCAGTACTTC
clone size: NA; V gene: TRBV10-3; D gene: NA; CDR3 length: 11; J gene: TRBJ2-7; CDR3 protein: CAISELDEQYF; CDR3 DNA: TGTGCCATCAGTGAGTTAGACGAGCAGTACTTC
clone size: once; V gene: TRBV6-5; D gene: NA; CDR3 length: 15; J gene: TRBJ1-3; CDR3 protein: CASSYPIEGGNTIYF; CDR3 DNA: TGTGCCAGCAGTTACCCAATTGAGGGAGGAAACACCATATATTTT
clone size: NA; V gene: TRBV27; D gene: NA; CDR3 length: 15; J gene: TRBJ1-6; CDR3 protein: CASSFNRIYNSPLHF; CDR3 DNA: TGTGCCAGCAGTTTTAACAGGATCTATAATTCACCCCTCCACTTT
clone size: NA; V gene: TRBV3-1/TRBV3-2; D gene: TRBD1; CDR3 length: 16; J gene: TRBJ2-1; CDR3 protein: CASSQTGTGIVNEQFF; CDR3 DNA: TGTGCCAGCAGCCAAACCGGGACAGGGATCGTCAATGAGCAGTTCTTC
clone size: NA; V gene: TRBV7-9; D gene: NA; CDR3 length: 14; J gene: TRBJ1-2; CDR3 protein: CASSSSTGGHGYTF; CDR3 DNA: TGTGCCAGCAGCTCCAGTACGGGGGGCCATGGCTACACCTTC
clone size: NA; V gene: TRBV10-3; D gene: TRBD1; CDR3 length: 15; J gene: TRBJ1-1; CDR3 protein: CATNSGTGGKTEAFF; CDR3 DNA: TGTGCCACGAACTCCGGGACAGGGGGCAAAACTGAAGCTTTCTTT
clone size: once; V gene: TRBV2; D gene: NA; CDR3 length: 16; J gene: TRBJ2-1; CDR3 protein: CASSHKTVYSYNEQFF; CDR3 DNA: TGTGCCAGCAGTCACAAGACAGTGTATTCCTACAATGAGCAGTTCTTC
clone size: NA; V gene: TRBV18; D gene: NA; CDR3 length: 17; J gene: TRBJ2-2; CDR3 protein: CASSPLSPTTGSGELFF; CDR3 DNA: TGTGCCAGCTCACCGCTCAGCCCTACCACAGGGTCCGGGGAGCTGTTTTTT